The 23 T cell receptor beta chains listed next were all sequenced from one sample in a study of blood T cell repertoires in COVID-19. Produced via immunoSEQ multiplex PCR; TCRdb's table is partial and in-frame only. The table lists fewer than 200,000 clones, 83% of them singletons, with about 1.6% in the top ten. Sequencing used peripheral blood. These receptor sequences come from a human donor in a cohort sampled during active COVID-19.

This chain connects TRBV7-2 to TRBJ1-4; possibly TRBD1 for D (6 bases). In germline, CDR1 is SGHTA, CDR2 FQGNSA. Between the trimmed V and J ends, which lost 3 bases and 8 bases, there was a span of 16 bases. This CDR3 comprises 15 residues. In DNA, the CDR3 is TGTGCCAGCAGCTTGGAGGGGGGGCGTAAGGAAAAACTGTTTTTT. Its protein product is CASSLEGGRKEKLFF.

This clone showed up just once. The rearrangement joins TRBV20-1 to TRBJ1-5, with 7 bases identical to TRBD1. V shed 3 bases and J 2 bases; nucleotides not matched to a gene: 4. Germline assignment: CDR1 DFQATT and CDR2 SNEGSKA (reference sequence). The CDR3 runs 14 residues. The CDR3 DNA reads TGCAGTGCTAGTTCGGGACAGCGCAATCAGCCCCAGCATTTT. Translation: CSASSGQRNQPQHF.

The chain links TRBV4-3 to TRBJ1-1; D might be TRBD1 (5 bases). V lost 7 bases, J lost 1 base, and 10 bases lay in between. The germline V gene encodes CDR1 LGHNA and CDR2 YSLEER. The CDR3 is 13 amino acids. The CDR3 region has the DNA TGCGCCAGCACGAGGGGAGGGAACACTGAAGCTTTCTTT. Translating it yields CASTRGGNTEAFF.

The chain couples TRBV7-8 to TRBJ1-1; D is possibly TRBD1 (6 bases). Germline assignment: CDR1 SGHVS and CDR2 FQNEAQ. CDR3 size: 14 residues. V was trimmed by 5 bases and J by 1 base, leaving 11 bases between them. CDR3 in amino acids: CASSTRQANTEAFF. The CDR3 coding sequence is TGTGCCAGCAGCACCCGACAGGCGAACACTGAAGCTTTCTTT.

The CDR3 DNA follows: TGTGCCACCAGCAGGGACACTCGGGCGAACACTGAAGCTTTCTTT. It yields the protein CATSRDTRANTEAFF. V usage is TRBV15 and J usage is TRBJ1-1, with D possibly being TRBD1 (5 bases). V lost 3 bases and J lost 1, with 12 bases in between. This CDR3 has 15 amino acids. CDR1 and CDR2 from the germline V gene are LNHNV and YYDKDF (reference sequence).

As to this clone: Within the sample, other DNA sequences also encode this same CDR3. V gene TRBV7-2 combines with J gene TRBJ1-1, with D perhaps matching TRBD1 (5 bases). Between the trimmed V and J ends, which lost 5 bases and 1 base, there was a span of 8 bases. The CDR3 length is 13 residues. The germline V gene encodes CDR1 SGHTA and CDR2 FQGNSA. Written as DNA, the CDR3 is TGTGCCAGCAGCGCCGACAGGAACACTGAAGCTTTCTTT. Its translation is CASSADRNTEAFF.

This chain joins TRBV5-4 and TRBJ2-7; TRBD2 is a possible D gene (6 bases). The germline V and J ends were trimmed by 4 bases and 5 bases, with 7 bases remaining between them. The CDR3 loop spans 11 amino acids. The V gene's germline CDR1 is SGHNT and CDR2 YYREEE (reference sequence). CDR3 DNA sequence: TGTGCCAGCAGCGGAGGGGACGAGCAGTACTTC. Protein: CASSGGDEQYF.

The CDR3 is CASSVGLSSYEQYF. The CDR3 nucleotides are TGCGCCAGCAGCGTCGGACTATCAAGCTACGAGCAGTACTTC. This chain links TRBV5-1 with TRBJ2-7, with a weak D call TRBD2 (6 bases). The germline V and J ends were trimmed by 4 bases and 3 bases, with 14 bases remaining between them. The CDR3 extends over 14 amino acids. Per germline, CDR1 SGHRS and CDR2 YFSETQ.

The chain is built from TRBV14 and TRBJ2-7; 10 positions match TRBD2. This CDR3 comprises 15 residues. The germline V gene encodes CDR1 SGHDN and CDR2 FVKESK. J was trimmed by 1 base and V by 4 bases; bases with no gene match: 4. CDR3 DNA sequence: TGTGCCAGCAGCCGGTCAGCGGGGGGGTCCTACGAGCAGTACTTC. It yields the protein CASSRSAGGSYEQYF. The variable domain in full, completed from reference TRBV14 and TRBJ2-7, reads EAGVTQFPSHSVIEKGQTVTLRCDPISGHDNLYWYRRVMGKEIKFLLHFVKESKQDESGMPNNRFLAERTGGTYSTLKVQPAELEDSGVYFCASSRSAGGSYEQYFGPGTRLTVT.

The chain has TRBV18 and TRBJ2-7, with D hard to call. This CDR3 comprises 13 residues. Trimming cost V 5 bases and J 4 bases, with 12 bases left between them. Germline loops: CDR1 KGHSH, CDR2 LQKENI. The DNA of the CDR3 is TGTGCCAGCTCAAAGAACACCGCTTACGAGCAGTACTTC. This translates into CASSKNTAYEQYF.

The chain links TRBV4-2 to TRBJ1-2; 10 nucleotides line up with TRBD1. CDR1 and CDR2 from the germline V gene are LGHNA and YNFKEQ. V was pared by 1 base and J by 2 bases, with 1 base of the junction left unmatched. The CDR3 has 15 amino acids. The chain's CDR3 is CASSQAGQGNYGYTF. Written as DNA, the CDR3 is TGTGCCAGCAGCCAAGCGGGACAGGGGAACTATGGCTACACCTTC.

The genes are TRBV5-1 and TRBJ1-1, with D hard to call. Trimming removed 4 bases from V and 1 base from J, with 8 bases in between. CDR3 size: 13 residues. The germline CDR1 and CDR2 sequences are SGHRS and YFSETQ. The CDR3 protein is CASSETGNTEAFF. The CDR3 nucleotides are TGCGCCAGCAGCGAGACTGGGAACACTGAAGCTTTCTTT.

This chain uses TRBV19 with TRBJ2-2, with D unresolved. The CDR3 length is 14 residues. The V gene lost 4 bases and the J gene lost 0 bases, with 6 bases spanning the gap. Germline-derived CDR1 and CDR2 are LNHDA and SQIVND (reference sequence). The CDR3 sequence is CASSTVPNTGELFF. CDR3 sequence (DNA): TGTGCCAGTAGTACAGTGCCGAACACCGGGGAGCTGTTTTTT.

V usage is TRBV28 and J usage is TRBJ2-7; TRBD1 is a possible D gene (6 bases). Trimming cost V 7 bases and J 6 bases, with 19 bases left between them. There are 14 residues in the CDR3. Germline V gives CDR1 MDHEN, CDR2 SYDVKM. The CDR3 sequence: CASKDDRYGGEQYF. As DNA, the CDR3 is TGTGCCAGCAAGGACGACAGGTACGGTGGCGAGCAGTACTTC. Filled out from reference TRBV28 and TRBJ2-7, the complete variable domain reads DVKVTQSSRYLVKRTGEKVFLECVQDMDHENMFWYRQDPGLGLRLIYFSYDVKMKEKGDIPEGYSVSREKKERFSLILESASTNQTSMYLCASKDDRYGGEQYFGPGTRLTVT.

This chain links TRBV19 with TRBJ2-1; the D gene is possibly TRBD2 (5 bases). This CDR3 comprises 16 residues. The V end was cut by 2 bases, the J end by 0 bases, with 11 bases between. Germline values: CDR1 LNHDA, CDR2 SQIVND (reference sequence). The CDR3 sequence: CASSIRRTSSYNEQFF. The CDR3 DNA follows: TGTGCCAGTAGTATAAGGCGCACTAGCTCCTACAATGAGCAGTTCTTC.

The chain joins TRBV27 to TRBJ1-5, with TRBD1 matching 10 bases. The V and J ends lost 5 bases and 3 bases, in that order; junction bases with no gene match: 10. The CDR3 covers 17 residues. Looked up from germline, CDR1 is MNHEY and CDR2 is SMNVEV (reference sequence). The CDR3 loop is CASSTRTGGVFNQPQHF. CDR3 in DNA: TGTGCCAGCAGTACCAGGACAGGGGGGGTTTTCAATCAGCCCCAGCATTTT.

In its sample, this clone was seen once. The J gene is TRBJ2-7, the V gene TRBV13, with 8 positions matching TRBD1. The CDR3 spans 15 residues. CDR1 PRHDT and CDR2 FYEKMQ come from the germline V gene (reference sequence). The V gene end was trimmed by 5 bases and the J gene end by 3 bases; junction bases not matched to a gene: 9. Here the CDR3 reads CASSLPGQGDYEQYF. The CDR3 DNA follows: TGTGCCAGCAGCCTACCTGGACAGGGTGACTACGAGCAGTACTTC.

J is TRBJ2-7 and V is TRBV19; D is perhaps TRBD2 (6 bases). CDR3 length: 16 amino acids. The germline V and J ends were trimmed by 6 bases and 2 bases, with 20 bases remaining between them. Germline V CDR1 and CDR2: LNHDA, SQIVND (reference sequence). The DNA of the CDR3 is TGTGCCAGTAGCTCCGATAGGTTGGGGGGAACCTACGAGCAGTACTTC. Amino acids: CASSSDRLGGTYEQYF.

This rearrangement joins TRBV4-3 to TRBJ1-4; weak D call: TRBD1 (5 bases). V was pared by 4 bases and J by 3 bases, with 12 bases between. The CDR3 runs 15 residues. CDR1 and CDR2 from the germline V gene are LGHNA and YSLEER. In DNA, the CDR3 is TGCGCCAGCAGCCCGGGACCGGGGGCTAATGAAAAACTGTTTTTT. Protein product: CASSPGPGANEKLFF.

This chain joins TRBV7-9 and TRBJ2-6, with TRBD2 identical over 7 bases. CDR1 and CDR2 (germline): SEHNR, FQNEAQ (reference sequence). This CDR3 has 18 residues. V lost 2 bases and J lost 0; bases outside the gene matches: 7. The CDR3 bases are TGTGCCAGCAGCTTAATGGCTAGCGGCCTCTCTGGGGCCAACGTCCTGACTTTC. Amino acid sequence: CASSLMASGLSGANVLTF.

This chain joins TRBV6-5 and TRBJ2-7; TRBD1 matches 7 bases. CDR1 MNHEY and CDR2 SVGAGI come from the germline V gene. Trimming at V came to 7 bases and at J to 1 base, leaving 4 bases not matched to a gene. CDR3 size: 13 residues. The CDR3 reads CASTPGQSYEQYF. The CDR3, as DNA: TGTGCCAGCACCCCGGGACAGTCCTACGAGCAGTACTTC.

The chain has TRBV2 and TRBJ1-1; D perhaps matches TRBD1 (6 bases). The germline CDR1 and CDR2 sequences are SNHLY and FYNNEI. V lost 10 bases and J 1 base, leaving 7 bases between the germline ends. This CDR3 has 11 residues. In DNA form, the CDR3 reads TGTGCCATACAGGGGAACACTGAAGCTTTCTTT. Its translation: CAIQGNTEAFF.

The chain's CDR3 is CASSLAFEQYF. DNA of the CDR3: TGCGCCAGCAGCTTGGCATTCGAGCAGTACTTC. The chain has TRBV5-1 and TRBJ2-7; unclear D gene. The CDR3 extends over 11 amino acids. Trimming shortened V by 0 bases and J by 6 bases, and 4 bases separated the two germline ends. Germline V gene lookup returns CDR1 SGHRS and CDR2 YFSETQ. Filled out from reference TRBV5-1 and TRBJ2-7, the complete variable domain reads KAGVTQTPRYLIKTRGQQVTLSCSPISGHRSVSWYQQTPGQGLQFLFEYFSETQRNKGNFPGRFSGRQFSNSRSEMNVSTLELGDSALYLCASSLAFEQYFGPGTRLTVT.